The present TCR beta chain was sequenced within a study of regulatory T cells in long-lasting Graves disease. Study-level results: Relative to newly diagnosed Graves' patients, persistent ones had lower TCR diversity.

Noted time point: newly diagnosed GD, antithyroid drugs for less than 3 months. With RNA extracted from PBMCs as input, the TCR library was made. In building TCR beta libraries, iRepertoire HTBI primers were used together with Arm-PCR of CDR3 regions. TCRdb re-analysed the multiplex PCR reads in MiXCR, keeping a single row per CDR3 protein. The table includes hundreds of thousands of distinct CDR3 sequences, more than 15% detected once. This clonotype was seen many times. What it recognizes is unknown. This sample was also put to use in a study of T cells in Graves' hyperthyroidism and ophthalmopathy. That source reports: Newly diagnosed patients aged 18 to 65 had hyperthyroidism of under 2 months' duration. Most clonotypes expanded in the thyroid (above 0.001) were also present in blood.

The TCR sequence derives from a woman aged 35 to 59 with Graves disease. The source material was peripheral blood mononuclear cells (PBMCs), sampled at new diagnosis, from a patient treated with antithyroid drugs.

CDR3 DNA sequence: TGTGCCAGCAGTTTTTCAGGGGGGAACACAGATACGCAGTATTTT. Amino acids: CASSFSGGNTDTQYF. The chain uses TRBV11-2 and TRBJ2-3; the D gene is possibly TRBD1 (7 bases). This CDR3 spans 15 amino acids. CDR1 SGHAT and CDR2 FQNNGV come from the germline V gene. V lost 6 bases to trimming and J lost 2 bases, with 15 bases between them.